Listed here are 14 T cell receptor beta chains from one sample, sequenced in a study of Graves' ophthalmopathy and Graves' hyperthyroidism. The authors amplified TCR beta CDR3 regions, and they did so from RNA transcripts for repertoire sequencing. First-round RT-PCR used HTBI primers; second-round multiplex PCR followed. TCRdb independently ran MiXCR on the multiplex PCR reads; one entry per CDR3 protein. Of a few hundred thousand distinct CDR3 sequences in the sample, roughly 15% were seen once. Material for sequencing was peripheral blood. The receptors originated from an adult woman with stable Graves' hyperthyroidism.

This clonotype has ten or more counts. J is TRBJ2-7 and V is TRBV5-1; 12 bases align to TRBD2. The germline CDR1 and CDR2 sequences are SGHRS and YFSETQ. This CDR3 comprises 16 residues. Germline trimming cut 4 bases from V and 1 base from J; bases unmatched to any gene: 6. The CDR3 loop is CASSPWTSGVSYEQYF. DNA for the CDR3: TGCGCCAGCAGCCCCTGGACTAGCGGGGTTTCCTACGAGCAGTACTTC.

This clonotype was seen at least ten times. The gene calls are TRBV29-1 and TRBJ2-5; D assignment may be TRBD1 or TRBD2 (5 bases each). This CDR3 is 12 amino acids long. Germline CDR1 reads SQVTM; CDR2 reads ANQGSEA. The V end was cut by 4 bases, the J end by 4 bases, with 10 bases between. CDR3 in DNA: TGCAGCGTTGCCCAGGGAGCAGAGACCCAGTACTTC. Its translation: CSVAQGAETQYF.

This clonotype was recorded many times. The chain uses TRBV29-1 and TRBJ2-7, with TRBD2 identical over 10 bases. The germline V gene has CDR1 SQVTM and CDR2 ANQGSEA. This CDR3 contains 14 residues. After removal of 0 bases from V and 4 bases from J, the junction contained 3 bases not matched to a gene. The CDR3 sequence is CSVEDPSGRYEQYF. The CDR3 nucleotides are TGCAGCGTTGAAGATCCTAGCGGGAGATACGAGCAGTACTTC.

The rearrangement joins TRBV6-1 to TRBJ1-1, with a tentative D call TRBD1 (6 bases). Germline V gene lookup returns CDR1 MNHNS and CDR2 SASEGT. The CDR3 is 13 amino acids. Trimming cost V 5 bases and J 10 bases, with 17 bases left between them. The CDR3 sequence is CASSLMDSDRAFF. The CDR3 DNA is TGTGCCAGCAGTCTAATGGACAGCGACCGAGCTTTCTTT.

In its sample, this clonotype was seen a few times. This chain joins TRBV12-3 or TRBV12-4 and TRBJ2-2, with a weak D call TRBD1 (5 bases). Trimming took off 2 bases at V and 3 bases at J, with 10 bases between the two ends. The CDR3 has 15 amino acids. CDR3 in amino acids: CASSLRAGYTGELFF. The CDR3 DNA reads TGTGCCAGCAGTTTAAGGGCAGGGTACACCGGGGAGCTGTTTTTT.

The table lists this clonotype with many counts. This chain connects TRBV15 to TRBJ1-5, with D tentatively TRBD1 (5 bases). Trimming pared 2 bases from V and 5 bases from J, leaving 13 bases between. The CDR3 is 15 amino acids. CDR1 is LNHNV, CDR2 YYDKDF, per germline (reference sequence). CDR3 bases: TGTGCCACCAGCAGATTCCGCAGGGTCGATCAGCCCCAGCATTTT. Its translation: CATSRFRRVDQPQHF.

DNA for the CDR3: TGTGCCAGCAGCCGGACAGGGCCCGCCGAGCAGTACTTC. Protein sequence: CASSRTGPAEQYF. This chain uses TRBV28 with TRBJ2-7; 8 bases match TRBD1. The CDR3 length is 13 residues. The ends lost 6 bases at V and 6 bases at J; junction bases unmatched: 7. CDR1 and CDR2 (germline): MDHEN, SYDVKM.

This clonotype has ten or more counts. This rearrangement joins TRBV20-1 to TRBJ1-2; TRBD1 might be the D (6 bases). There are 13 residues in the CDR3. Germline CDR1 is DFQATT and CDR2 is SNEGSKA (reference sequence). The V end was cut by 5 bases, the J end by 2 bases, with 12 bases between. Here the CDR3 reads CSARAGANYGYTF. The CDR3 nucleotides are TGCAGTGCTCGAGCAGGGGCGAACTATGGCTACACCTTC.

The sample holds many counts of this clonotype. The CDR3 loop reads CSASDLRTNTEAFF. DNA of the CDR3: TGCAGTGCTAGCGATCTAAGAACCAACACTGAAGCTTTCTTT. This chain uses TRBV20-1 with TRBJ1-1; D remains unclear. Germline-derived CDR1 and CDR2 are DFQATT and SNEGSKA (reference sequence). The V end was cut by 3 bases, the J end by 2 bases, with 13 bases between. The CDR3 is 14 residues long.

This clonotype appeared many times. The rearrangement links TRBV5-1 to TRBJ2-7; D uncertain. CDR1 SGHRS and CDR2 YFSETQ come from the germline V gene. The V gene lost 1 base and the J gene lost 2 bases, with 7 bases spanning the gap. The CDR3 is 13 residues long. CDR3 nucleotides: TGCGCCAGCAGCTTGTGGGTTCCCTACGAGCAGTACTTC. Its protein is CASSLWVPYEQYF.

This clonotype was counted only a few times. It may be a read error: a sequence one base away is much more abundant. The chain couples TRBV20-1 to TRBJ1-6; 8 bases are a match to TRBD1. CDR1 and CDR2 (germline): DFQATT, SNEGSKA (reference sequence). The CDR3 is 13 amino acids. The CDR3 region has the DNA TGCAGTGCCCGGACAGGGAATGATTCACACCTCCACTTT. Residues: CSARTGNDSHLHF.

This clonotype was seen repeatedly, ten times or more. V usage is TRBV12-3 or TRBV12-4 and J usage is TRBJ2-7; TRBD2 agrees at 7 bases. V trimming: 1 base; J trimming: 2 bases; junction bases outside the gene matches: 2. CDR3 length equals 14 residues. Written as DNA, the CDR3 is TGTGCCAGCAGTTTAGATGGGGGGGCCTACGAGCAGTACTTC. Translating it yields CASSLDGGAYEQYF.

This clonotype has a count of ten or more. The V call is TRBV6-1, the J call TRBJ2-7; 13 nucleotides match TRBD2. Germline CDR1 reads MNHNS; CDR2 reads SASEGT. The CDR3 is 14 residues long. The J segment lost 7 bases and the V segment lost 6 bases, leaving 6 bases of the junction unmatched. DNA for the CDR3: TGTGCCAGCAGAAGGACTAGCGGGGGTCTTGAGCAGTACTTC. The encoded protein is CASRRTSGGLEQYF.

This clonotype was detected many times. V usage is TRBV15 and J usage is TRBJ2-7; no clear D. The germline V gene has CDR1 LNHNV and CDR2 YYDKDF (reference sequence). The CDR3 loop spans 16 amino acids. Deletions cut 0 bases from V and 2 bases from J, with 14 bases between. The CDR3 here is CATSRDGENTAYEQYF. The CDR3 nucleotides are TGTGCCACCAGCAGAGACGGCGAGAACACCGCCTACGAGCAGTACTTC.